Each of the 8 T cell receptor beta chains below was sequenced from the same sample in a study of CD8+ T cells in alopecia areata. Extraction of RNA preceded its reverse transcription into cDNA, which served as the sequencing template. Some clones are missing from TCRdb's copy, which holds only in-frame ones; the method was immunoSEQ multiplex PCR. This sample has approximately 150,000 clones; roughly 60% occur once, and the top ten carry 16%. Treatment denoted: oral pan-JAK inhibitor, 5-10 mg twice daily. Sequenced material: CD4+ T cells sorted from blood, taken between weeks 55 and 65, from a patient treated with tofacitinib. The receptors were sampled from a human donor with alopecia areata.

This clone was picked up many times. This chain links TRBV10-3 with TRBJ1-5, with TRBD1 matching 8 bases. This CDR3 spans 15 amino acids. J was trimmed by 11 bases and V by 2 bases; bases with no gene match: 11. Germline V lookup: CDR1 ENHRY, CDR2 SYGVKD. CDR3 DNA sequence: TGTGCCATCAGTGAGAGAGACAGGGGAGGGGGAGCCCAGCATTTT. It specifies CAISERDRGGGAQHF.

CDR3 protein: CASSLGPGSSYNEQFF. The CDR3 nucleotides are TGTGCCAGCAGCTTAGGACCGGGGAGCTCCTACAATGAGCAGTTCTTC. V usage is TRBV11-2 and J usage is TRBJ2-1; a possible D gene is TRBD2 (5 bases). Trimming took off 1 base at V and 0 bases at J, with 10 bases between the two ends. CDR1 is SGHAT, CDR2 FQNNGV, per germline. The CDR3 is 16 amino acids.

This clone was recorded only once. This chain uses TRBV6-1 with TRBJ2-7; the D gene is possibly TRBD1 (5 bases). Germline loops: CDR1 MNHNS, CDR2 SASEGT. This CDR3 spans 14 amino acids. The V and J ends lost 2 bases and 5 bases respectively, with 13 bases between them. CDR3 residues: CASSERAGRHEQYF. The CDR3 bases are TGTGCCAGCAGTGAACGGGCAGGGCGACACGAGCAGTACTTC.

This clone was seen a single time. This chain uses TRBV5-6 with TRBJ2-7; no definite D call. CDR3 size: 15 residues. Germline lookup yields CDR1 SGHDT and CDR2 YYEEEE. Trimming removed 1 base from V and 5 bases from J, with 16 bases in between. CDR3 residues: CASSLPGPYDHEQYF. In DNA, the CDR3 is TGTGCCAGCAGCTTGCCCGGGCCCTATGACCACGAGCAGTACTTC.

This clone was picked up a small number of times. V usage is TRBV29-1 and J usage is TRBJ1-2; D perhaps matches TRBD1 (5 bases). The CDR3 consists of 14 residues. The V end was cut by 4 bases, the J end by 2 bases, with 14 bases between. CDR1 is SQVTM, CDR2 ANQGSEA, per germline. CDR3 nucleotide sequence: TGCAGCGTTGTAGGTGCGGCAGGGAACTATGGCTACACCTTC. Its translation is CSVVGAAGNYGYTF.

This chain connects TRBV27 to TRBJ1-6; the match to TRBD1 covers 7 bases. The CDR3 consists of 12 residues. CDR1 is MNHEY, CDR2 SMNVEV, per germline (reference sequence). After removal of 6 bases from V and 12 bases from J, the junction contained 5 bases not matched to a gene. CDR3 sequence reads: CASSLNRGPLHF. The CDR3 nucleotides read TGTGCCAGCAGCTTGAACAGGGGACCCCTCCACTTT.

The chain carries TRBV28 and TRBJ1-5, with TRBD1 identical over 8 bases. The V gene's germline CDR1 is MDHEN and CDR2 SYDVKM. V was pared by 6 bases and J by 5 bases, with 6 bases of the junction left unmatched. The CDR3 is 14 amino acids. CDR3 DNA sequence: TGTGCCAGCAGCGAGGACAGGGACTATCAGCCCCAGCATTTT. Translated: CASSEDRDYQPQHF.

V gene TRBV5-1 combines with J gene TRBJ2-2, with 10 bases aligning to TRBD2. V shed 2 bases and J 4 bases; nucleotides not matched to a gene: 2. CDR3 length: 15 amino acids. CDR1 and CDR2 (germline): SGHRS, YFSETQ. The CDR3 DNA is TGCGCCAGCAGCTTCGCTAGCGGGGGCACCGGGGAGCTGTTTTTT. Amino acids: CASSFASGGTGELFF.